The rows below give T cell receptor beta chains drawn from one sample of a study of beta chain features in type 1 diabetes. Some clones are missing from TCRdb's copy, which holds only in-frame ones; the method was immunoSEQ multiplex PCR. The table has a few hundred thousand clones, roughly a quarter seen once. Sample: naive CD4+ T cells from blood. The origin of the receptors is a woman aged 25 to 39 with type 1 diabetes. Each CDR3 is given with its conserved first and last residue. D genes are given only for firm matches. Clone size is given for some rows only: seen once, a few or many times, or a class if the clone is expanded.

v_call,clone_size,d_call,j_call,cdr3_nt,cdr3_aa
TRBV29-1,NA,TRBD2,TRBJ2-7,TGCAGCGTTGTAGCGGGATTGGGGTACGAGCAGTACTTC,CSVVAGLGYEQYF
TRBV5-1,NA,TRBD2,TRBJ2-5,TGCGCCAGCAGCTTGCCTAGCGGGAGGATGGAGACCCAGTACTTC,CASSLPSGRMETQYF
TRBV28,NA,NA,TRBJ2-3,TGTGCCAGCGTGACAGGCACAGATACGCAGTATTTT,CASVTGTDTQYF
TRBV11-2,NA,NA,TRBJ1-2,TGTGCCAGCAGGGCCTTCGGGGGGTTTGAAGGCTACACCTTC,CASRAFGGFEGYTF
TRBV4-1,NA,TRBD2,TRBJ2-7,TGCGCCAGCAGGTTCACTAGCGGGGGAACCTACGAGCAGTACTTC,CASRFTSGGTYEQYF
TRBV10-3,NA,NA,TRBJ2-2,TGTGCCATCAGGCGGACAGAGAACACCGGGGAGCTGTTTTTT,CAIRRTENTGELFF
TRBV28,NA,NA,TRBJ1-1,TGTGCCAGCAGTTTATTCGGCAGGGGCGCGACTACTGAAGCTTTCTTT,CASSLFGRGATTEAFF
TRBV19,NA,TRBD1,TRBJ2-2,TGTGCCAGTAGCCATGGACAGGGGCCGTCCGGGGAGCTGTTTTTT,CASSHGQGPSGELFF
TRBV7-3,NA,NA,TRBJ2-3,TGTGCCAGCAGCTTAGGTGGGACTTACACAGATACGCAGTATTTT,CASSLGGTYTDTQYF
TRBV7-3,few,TRBD2,TRBJ2-1,TGTGCCAGCAGTCAAGCGGGGAATGAGCAGTTCTTC,CASSQAGNEQFF
TRBV7-8,NA,TRBD1,TRBJ2-5,TGTGCCAGCAGCGCGGGACAGGGAGAGACCCAGTACTTC,CASSAGQGETQYF
TRBV29-1,few,NA,TRBJ1-1,TGCAGCGTTGATCGACTTCAGAGGGCCACTGAAGCTTTCTTT,CSVDRLQRATEAFF
TRBV7-3,few,NA,TRBJ2-7,TGTGCCAGCAGCTTTGGCTCCCACTACGAGCAGTACTTC,CASSFGSHYEQYF
TRBV19,NA,NA,TRBJ2-5,TGTGCCAGTTCGGTGCGTCTCCAAGAGACCCAGTACTTC,CASSVRLQETQYF
TRBV5-1,few,NA,TRBJ2-2,TGCGCCAGCAGCTCGACAGAATTACTCGGGGAGCTGTTTTTT,CASSSTELLGELFF
TRBV4-1,NA,NA,TRBJ1-2,TGCGCCAGCAGCCAAGTTATGGGAGCCGAGCGAAACTATGGCTACACCTTC,CASSQVMGAERNYGYTF
TRBV5-4,few,NA,TRBJ2-1,TGTGCCAGCAGCCTGGACTATAGCTCCTACAATGAGCAGTTCTTC,CASSLDYSSYNEQFF
TRBV30,few,NA,TRBJ2-4,TGTGCCTGGAGTGTACCCCGGCGGCTAGCCAAAAACATTCAGTACTTC,CAWSVPRRLAKNIQYF
TRBV2,NA,NA,TRBJ2-7,TGTGCCAGCAGCTCCTATTACGAGCAGTACTTC,CASSSYYEQYF
TRBV30,NA,NA,TRBJ1-4,TGTGCCTGGAGTTCGGGGGACGAAAAACTGTTTTTT,CAWSSGDEKLFF
TRBV2,few,NA,TRBJ1-1,TGTGCCAGCACGGTCTCCATGAACACTGAAGCTTTCTTT,CASTVSMNTEAFF
TRBV28,few,NA,TRBJ2-7,TGTGCCAGCAGCACAGGATCCTACGAGCAGTACTTC,CASSTGSYEQYF
TRBV14,NA,NA,TRBJ2-5,TGTGCCAGCAGCCCCCACCGGGGATTGACACAAGAGACCCAGTACTTC,CASSPHRGLTQETQYF
TRBV29-1,few,NA,TRBJ2-3,TGCAGCGTTGGCCCCTTCGCGGGGAACACAGATACGCAGTATTTT,CSVGPFAGNTDTQYF
TRBV15,NA,NA,TRBJ2-1,TGTGCCACCAGCAGAATACAAGCGTGGGGAGCGTCCTACAATGAGCAGTTCTTC,CATSRIQAWGASYNEQFF
TRBV29-1,NA,NA,TRBJ2-3,TGCAGCGCTCTCGGACGGGGATACACAGATACGCAGTATTTT,CSALGRGYTDTQYF
TRBV5-1,NA,TRBD1,TRBJ1-1,TGCGCCAGCAGCTTGGCCGCAGGGGGCACTGAAGCTTTCTTT,CASSLAAGGTEAFF
TRBV30,few,NA,TRBJ1-1,TGTGCCTGGACGGGTGAACTGGGGGGATGGACTGAAGCTTTCTTT,CAWTGELGGWTEAFF
TRBV5-1,NA,NA,TRBJ2-2,TGCGCCAGCAGCTTGATTGAAGGGGCCGGGGAGCTGTTTTTT,CASSLIEGAGELFF
TRBV6-1,few,TRBD1,TRBJ1-1,TGTGCCAGCAGTGGATCAAGGACAGGAAAAGCTTTCTTT,CASSGSRTGKAFF
TRBV2,NA,NA,TRBJ2-1,TGTGCCGGAGTCCTCCCCCAGGGTGATGAGCAGTTCTTC,CAGVLPQGDEQFF
TRBV9,NA,NA,TRBJ2-5,TGTGCCAGCAGCGTAGCTGGACTAATGGGGGAGGCCCAGTACTTC,CASSVAGLMGEAQYF
TRBV7-2,few,NA,TRBJ1-5,TGTGCCAGCAGCTCGCCAGGGCGTCAGCCCCAGCATTTT,CASSSPGRQPQHF
TRBV30,few,NA,TRBJ2-5,TGTGCCTGGATACGCGAAGAGACCCAGTACTTC,CAWIREETQYF
TRBV9,few,TRBD2,TRBJ2-5,TGTGCCAGCAGCGTAGCTCCGAGCGGGAGGGAGACCCAGTACTTC,CASSVAPSGRETQYF
TRBV6-5,few,TRBD2,TRBJ2-5,TGTGCCAGCAGTTATATGCGGGGGGAGACCCAGTACTTC,CASSYMRGETQYF
TRBV9,NA,NA,TRBJ2-7,TGTGCCAGCAGCGGGACTTCCACCTCCTACGAGCAGTACTTC,CASSGTSTSYEQYF
TRBV19,NA,TRBD1,TRBJ1-5,TGTGCCAGTAGCGGGACAGGGGGTAATCAGCCCCAGCATTTT,CASSGTGGNQPQHF
TRBV14,NA,TRBD2,TRBJ2-7,TGTGCCAGCAGCCGACCGGGACTAGGCTACGAGCAGTACTTC,CASSRPGLGYEQYF
TRBV19,NA,NA,TRBJ2-4,TGTGCGAGTACCCCTACTAGCAGCGCCAAAAACATTCAGTACTTC,CASTPTSSAKNIQYF
TRBV15,NA,TRBD2,TRBJ2-1,TGTGCCACCAGCAGAGCCGATAGCGGGACCTACAATGAGCAGTTCTTC,CATSRADSGTYNEQFF
TRBV7-2,NA,TRBD2,TRBJ2-1,TGTGCCAGCAGCTTAGGGTTAGCGGGACATGAGCAGTTCTTC,CASSLGLAGHEQFF
TRBV28,NA,TRBD2,TRBJ2-5,TGTGCCAGCAGTTTAGCGGGAGGACAAGAGACCCAGTACTTC,CASSLAGGQETQYF
TRBV5-5,few,NA,TRBJ1-1,TGTGCCAGCAGCCCGGGACATTTGAACACTGAAGCTTTCTTT,CASSPGHLNTEAFF
TRBV15,NA,TRBD2,TRBJ2-1,TGTGCCACCAGCAGAGATCGACTAGCGGGACCTGCCGATGAGCAGTTCTTC,CATSRDRLAGPADEQFF
TRBV14,few,NA,TRBJ2-5,TGTGCCAGCAGCCGACTAGAAACCAATCGAGGGACCCAGTACTTC,CASSRLETNRGTQYF
TRBV11-2,NA,NA,TRBJ2-7,TGTGCCAGCAGCTTGCGGCACTCCGCCTACGAGCAGTACTTC,CASSLRHSAYEQYF
TRBV14,few,TRBD1,TRBJ2-7,TGTGCCAGCAGCCAGCTCGGACAGGCAAACTACGAGCAGTACTTC,CASSQLGQANYEQYF
TRBV25-1,few,NA,TRBJ2-7,TGTGCCAGCAGTCTGCCCTTGGGCCCCGCCGCGAACGAGCAGTACTTC,CASSLPLGPAANEQYF
TRBV19,once,NA,TRBJ2-1,TGTGCCAGTAGTGACGACACCCGACCTTACAATGAGCAGTTCTTC,CASSDDTRPYNEQFF
TRBV18,NA,NA,TRBJ1-2,TGTGCCAGCTCACTATTCGACCTAGACTATGGCTACACCTTC,CASSLFDLDYGYTF
TRBV7-9,NA,NA,TRBJ2-5,TGTGCCAGCTCCAGGGTTTCAGAGACCCAGTACTTC,CASSRVSETQYF
TRBV5-1,NA,TRBD1,TRBJ2-1,TGCGCCAGCAGCTTGGGTGGGACAGGGGCCTGGAATGAGCAGTTCTTC,CASSLGGTGAWNEQFF
TRBV29-1,NA,NA,TRBJ1-4,TGCAGCGTTCACCAGGGCTCTGAAAAACTGTTTTTT,CSVHQGSEKLFF
TRBV28,NA,TRBD1,TRBJ1-2,TGTGCCAGCAGTGTGGGACAGGGGGCACGGGGCTACACCTTC,CASSVGQGARGYTF
TRBV5-1,NA,NA,TRBJ2-2,TGCGCCAGCAGCGCGGCGGTGAACACCGGGGAGCTGTTTTTT,CASSAAVNTGELFF
TRBV15,NA,NA,TRBJ2-1,TGTGCCACCAGCAGAGATCTTTTTGAGCAGTTCTTC,CATSRDLFEQFF
TRBV6-1,NA,NA,TRBJ2-1,TGTGCCATCCCGGTCCAAGACACCATCAATGAGCAGTTCTTC,CAIPVQDTINEQFF
TRBV2,few,NA,TRBJ1-1,TGTGCCAGCAGTGACAGAGGGATCACTGAAGCTTTCTTT,CASSDRGITEAFF